This T cell receptor (beta chain) was sequenced for a study of T cell repertoires in cytomegalovirus infection. About the study: A matching HLA type, together with CMV infection, was signaled by public TCR beta signatures.

Details on this clonotype: Antigen: not known.

MiXCR, run by TCRdb on the reads, gives a single entry per CDR3 protein. The sample consists of 250,000 to 300,000 distinct CDR3 sequences, about 23% of them appearing once. Trimming removed 5 bases at V and 0 bases at J, with 19 bases between. The CDR3 runs to 17 residues. Germline V gene data show CDR1 as LNHDA and CDR2 as SQIVND (reference sequence). Regarding the study as a whole: Summed frequency of public TCR beta families distinguished CMV carriers with the relevant HLA.

The chain combines TRBV19 with TRBJ2-5; D not certain. The sequenced sample was PBMCs. This sequence was found in a human donor in good health (CMV status not recorded). Some clones in this sample may be carry-over from other donors' samples. CDR3 in amino acids: CASSRQTRAPYQETQYF. The CDR3 DNA is TGTGCCAGTAGTCGGCAAACCCGGGCCCCGTACCAAGAGACCCAGTACTTC.